This T cell receptor (beta chain) appears in the sequencing data of a study of control samples from healthy donors and cancer patients (dated by TCRdb to 2018 to 2020). Note on this clone: Its antigen specificity is not known. No base quality information exists; no much larger clone differs at one position.

The cysteine opens and the phenylalanine closes a CDR3 of 15 amino acids. The CDR3 DNA has 45 bases and is translated from base 1. The V and J ends are trimmed by 4 bases and 1 base, leaving 11 bases between them. The germline V gene specifies SGHTA as CDR1 and FQGNSA as CDR2. To prepare the library, the immunoSEQ multiplex PCR assay was applied. This immuneACCESS table, as held by TCRdb, lists in-frame sequences with V and J called but not all clones. Of the missing ones, under half trace to an unresolved V gene in checked studies; the others have no known cause. Recorded for this sample are more than 45,000 clones; approximately 93% of them occurred a single time. The ten largest clones capture about 20% of the sample.

The rearrangement combines TRBV7-2 with TRBJ1-5; TRBD1 is perhaps the D gene, given 6 matching bases. Sequences were obtained from PBMCs. This TCR was recovered from a woman aged 50 to 65 with head and neck cancer. The CDR3 here reads CASSSTGLSNQPQHF. The bases read TGTGCCAGCAGCTCCACAGGGTTAAGCAATCAGCCCCAGCATTTT.